Listed below are T cell receptor beta chains from one sample, sequenced in a study of post-analysis software for immune sequencing data. TCRdb reanalysed the PCR reads using MiXCR and keeps one entry per CDR3 protein. The sample shows roughly 540,000 distinct CDR3 sequences, around 31% of them seen only once. The sequenced material came from blood. These receptors all come from a girl aged 2-17 years with multiple sclerosis. Both conserved end residues are part of each CDR3. Clone size is not always given. Where it is, it says once, few, many or a class for expanded clones.

CDR3 length: 21; J gene: TRBJ2-3; V gene: TRBV12-5; clone size: NA; CDR3 protein: CASGLVRRAGGSLTSTDTQYF
CDR3 length: 11; J gene: TRBJ2-7; V gene: TRBV6-6; clone size: few; CDR3 protein: CASRGDYEQYF
CDR3 length: 13; J gene: TRBJ2-5; V gene: TRBV2; clone size: few; CDR3 protein: CASSEKRKETQYF
CDR3 length: 18; J gene: TRBJ2-4; V gene: TRBV4-2; clone size: many; CDR3 protein: CASSQVPGGQGPGVIQYF
CDR3 length: 15; J gene: TRBJ1-1; V gene: TRBV7-2; clone size: NA; CDR3 protein: CASSTRTGSNTEAFF
CDR3 length: 14; J gene: TRBJ2-7; V gene: TRBV7-6; clone size: NA; CDR3 protein: CASSLVDRGYEQYF
CDR3 length: 13; J gene: NA; V gene: TRBV7-2; clone size: NA; CDR3 protein: CASSSQGVNEQYF
CDR3 length: 14; J gene: TRBJ1-5; V gene: TRBV3-1; clone size: NA; CDR3 protein: CASSQPGSNQPQHF
CDR3 length: 18; J gene: TRBJ2-6; V gene: TRBV5-1; clone size: many; CDR3 protein: CASSFSTGGLSGANVLTF
CDR3 length: 18; J gene: TRBJ2-1; V gene: TRBV7-2; clone size: NA; CDR3 protein: CASSSVSNRGVSYNEQFF
CDR3 length: 18; J gene: TRBJ2-1; V gene: TRBV29-1; clone size: once; CDR3 protein: CSVDIGQGVESSYNEQFF
CDR3 length: 15; J gene: TRBJ2-5; V gene: TRBV27; clone size: few; CDR3 protein: CASSLKWGLLETQYF
CDR3 length: 17; J gene: TRBJ2-1; V gene: TRBV24-1; clone size: NA; CDR3 protein: CATSDTSRTGVYNEQFF
CDR3 length: 14; J gene: TRBJ2-5; V gene: TRBV7-8; clone size: few; CDR3 protein: CASRAGTTQETQYF
CDR3 length: 15; J gene: TRBJ1-1; V gene: TRBV12-3/TRBV12-4; clone size: NA; CDR3 protein: CASSWGWGVNTEAFF
CDR3 length: 14; J gene: TRBJ2-5; V gene: TRBV27; clone size: NA; CDR3 protein: CASRFRGGRETQYF
CDR3 length: 15; J gene: TRBJ2-1; V gene: TRBV11-3; clone size: NA; CDR3 protein: CASSSTAGSYNEQFF
CDR3 length: 18; J gene: TRBJ2-6; V gene: TRBV12-3/TRBV12-4; clone size: NA; CDR3 protein: CASRATGTGGSGANVLTF
CDR3 length: 16; J gene: TRBJ2-5; V gene: TRBV10-2; clone size: once; CDR3 protein: CASSESDRGRWETQYF
CDR3 length: 16; J gene: TRBJ2-5; V gene: TRBV20-1; clone size: few; CDR3 protein: CSALTSGGSYQETQYF
CDR3 length: 13; J gene: TRBJ2-1; V gene: TRBV29-1; clone size: few; CDR3 protein: CSAADAQPGEQFF
CDR3 length: 13; J gene: TRBJ1-5; V gene: TRBV3-1; clone size: NA; CDR3 protein: CASSLRGQQPQHF